The 9 T cell receptor beta chains given below trace back to one sample, sequenced in a study of cytomegalovirus exposure and HLA in healthy donors. It was with 60 Vbeta and 13 Jbeta primers that the PCR ran. Only in-frame clones appear in the TCRdb table, and some are missing; sequencing was by immunoSEQ multiplex PCR. The data hold around 98,000 clones, with 80% to 90% observed a single time. Sequenced sample: PBMCs. Source of these receptors: a man in his forties in good health and CMV-seronegative.

The chain has TRBV21-1 and TRBJ1-1; TRBD1 is the table's D call, not checked against the DNA. TRBV21-1 is reported as a pseudogene. The CDR3 is made up of 13 amino acids. CDR3 in amino acids: CASSTQGNTEAFF. The CDR3 DNA is TGTGCCAGCAGCACACAGGGGAACACTGAAGCTTTCTTT.

The chain carries TRBV2 and TRBJ2-6; a weak D match, TRBD1 (6 bases). The CDR3 covers 13 residues. Trimming pared 7 bases from V and 3 bases from J, leaving 7 bases between. CDR1 is SNHLY and CDR2 is FYNNEI in the germline V gene. In DNA form, the CDR3 reads TGTGCCAGCACAGGGGATGGGGCCAACGTCCTGACTTTC. It specifies CASTGDGANVLTF.

A note on this clone: The same CDR3 arises from other DNA sequences in this sample as well. J is TRBJ1-5 and V is TRBV19; 7 bases align to TRBD1. The CDR3 loop spans 12 amino acids. The V gene end was trimmed by 8 bases and the J gene end by 4 bases; junction bases not matched to a gene: 2. Germline V CDR1 and CDR2: LNHDA, SQIVND (reference sequence). This CDR3 reads CASSTGNQPQHF. CDR3 nucleotide sequence: TGTGCCAGTTCGACAGGGAATCAGCCCCAGCATTTT. Complete variable domain (other parts from reference TRBV19 and TRBJ1-5): DGGITQSPKYLFRKEGQNVTLSCEQNLNHDAMYWYRQDPGQGLRLIYYSQIVNDFQKGDIAEGYSVSREKKESFPLTVTSAQKNPTAFYLCASSTGNQPQHFGDGTRLSIL.

The rearrangement links TRBV6-6 to TRBJ2-5; 7 bases match TRBD1. The germline gives CDR1 MNHNY, CDR2 SVGAGI (reference sequence). V was clipped by 4 bases and J by 2 bases; unmatched bases: 7. CDR3 length: 15 residues. As DNA, the CDR3 is TGTGCCAGCAGTTTCCGGGACAGTTCGCAAGAGACCCAGTACTTC. This translates into CASSFRDSSQETQYF.

The rearrangement links TRBV27 to TRBJ1-6, with D tentatively TRBD1 (6 bases). Germline V CDR1 and CDR2: MNHEY, SMNVEV (reference sequence). Trimming shortened V by 5 bases and J by 10 bases, and 15 bases separated the two germline ends. The CDR3 has 14 amino acids. Here the CDR3 DNA reads TGTGCCAGCAGTCCGCCCGGACAGATATCACCCCTCCACTTT. It translates to CASSPPGQISPLHF.

The chain combines TRBV16 with TRBJ2-2, with D possibly being TRBD2 (5 bases). Germline V gene lookup returns CDR1 KGHSY and CDR2 FQNENV. Deletions cut 1 base from V and 0 bases from J, with 18 bases between. This CDR3 is built from 19 residues. The CDR3 here is CASSQWTFARQTNTGELFF. In nucleotides, the CDR3 is TGTGCCAGCAGCCAATGGACTTTTGCTAGGCAGACGAACACCGGGGAGCTGTTTTTT.

The chain combines TRBV29-1 with TRBJ1-4; maybe TRBD1 (5 bases). The germline V gene has CDR1 SQVTM and CDR2 ANQGSEA. V was pared by 4 bases and J by 1 base, with 16 bases between. CDR3 length: 16 amino acids. CDR3 nucleotides: TGCAGCGTTGCTTCGAGGCCGGGGGTAACTAATGAAAAACTGTTTTTT. It yields the protein CSVASRPGVTNEKLFF. The full variable domain, rest sourced from reference TRBV29-1 and TRBJ1-4, is SAVISQKPSRDICQRGTSLTIQCQVDSQVTMMFWYRQQPGQSLTLIATANQGSEATYESGFVIDKFPISRPNLTFSTLTVSNMSPEDSSIYLCSVASRPGVTNEKLFFGSGTQLSVL.

The chain couples TRBV5-6 to TRBJ2-5; a weak D match, TRBD2 (5 bases). The V end was cut by 4 bases, the J end by 1 base, with 14 bases between. The CDR3 is made up of 15 amino acids. Germline V gene data show CDR1 as SGHDT and CDR2 as YYEEEE. The CDR3 DNA follows: TGTGCCAGCAGCCAAGGCTCGGGGATCCAAGAGACCCAGTACTTC. This translates into CASSQGSGIQETQYF. Supplemented by reference TRBV5-6 and TRBJ2-5, the full variable domain reads DAGVTQSPTHLIKTRGQQVTLRCSPKSGHDTVSWYQQALGQGPQFIFQYYEEEERQRGNFPDRFSGHQFPNYSSELNVNALLLGDSALYLCASSQGSGIQETQYFGPGTRLLVL.

A few counts support this clone. V is TRBV5-4 and J is TRBJ1-6; D perhaps matches TRBD1 (5 bases). V lost 2 bases, J lost 7 bases, and 10 bases lay in between. Germline CDR1 SGHNT, CDR2 YYREEE (reference sequence). The CDR3 contains 14 residues. CDR3 amino acids: CASSFRVDNSPLHF. The CDR3 coding sequence is TGTGCCAGCAGCTTCAGGGTCGACAATTCACCCCTCCACTTT.